This TCR beta chain was identified during a study of blood T cell repertoires in COVID-19. Background on the study: The samples span acute and convalescent COVID-19 from the United States, Italy and Spain.

Germline CDR1 SGHTA, CDR2 FQGNSA. Between the trimmed V and J ends, which lost 0 bases and 3 bases, there was a span of 12 bases. The CDR3 is 16 residues long. Participants' own reports of clinical history determined their cohort assignment. How the authors handled the data: Amplification from reference gene primers served as the basis for estimated nucleated cell counts. Measured with immunoSEQ multiplex PCR; TCRdb has only the in-frame clones, and not every one. D and trimming were read from the DNA, whereas the V and J calls and clone size are those reported in that table. The sample yields about 150,000 clones, about 81% seen once.

The sequence was obtained from a man aged 50 to 59 who had recovered from COVID-19. The genes are TRBV7-2 and TRBJ1-5, with D tentatively TRBD1 (6 bases). The sequencing input was PBMCs or T cells enriched from blood (not recorded which). As DNA, the CDR3 is TGTGCCAGCAGCTTAGCCGGGGGGGCGGTCAATCAGCCCCAGCATTTT. It is translated as CASSLAGGAVNQPQHF.